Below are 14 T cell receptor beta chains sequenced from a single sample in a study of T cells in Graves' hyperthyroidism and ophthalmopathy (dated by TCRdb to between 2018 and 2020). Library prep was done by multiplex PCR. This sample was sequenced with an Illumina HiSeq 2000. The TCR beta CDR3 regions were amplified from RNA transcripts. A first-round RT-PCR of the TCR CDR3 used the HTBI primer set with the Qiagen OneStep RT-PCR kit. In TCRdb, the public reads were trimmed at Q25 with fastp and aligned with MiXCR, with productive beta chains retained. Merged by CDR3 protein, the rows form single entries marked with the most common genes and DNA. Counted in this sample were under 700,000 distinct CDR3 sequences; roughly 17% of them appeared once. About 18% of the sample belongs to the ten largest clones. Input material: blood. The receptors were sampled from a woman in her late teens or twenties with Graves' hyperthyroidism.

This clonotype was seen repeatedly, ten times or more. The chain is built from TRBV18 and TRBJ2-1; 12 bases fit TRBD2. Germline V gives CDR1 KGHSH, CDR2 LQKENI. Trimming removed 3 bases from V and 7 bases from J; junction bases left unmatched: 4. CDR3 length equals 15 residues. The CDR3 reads CASSPRLAGENEQFF. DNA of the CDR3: TGTGCCAGCTCACCCCGACTAGCGGGAGAAAATGAGCAGTTCTTC.

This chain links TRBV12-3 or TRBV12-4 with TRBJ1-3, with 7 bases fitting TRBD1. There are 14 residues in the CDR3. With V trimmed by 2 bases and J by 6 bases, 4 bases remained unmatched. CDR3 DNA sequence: TGTGCCAGCAGTTTATCCCAGGGGGAAAACACCATATATTTT. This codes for CASSLSQGENTIYF.

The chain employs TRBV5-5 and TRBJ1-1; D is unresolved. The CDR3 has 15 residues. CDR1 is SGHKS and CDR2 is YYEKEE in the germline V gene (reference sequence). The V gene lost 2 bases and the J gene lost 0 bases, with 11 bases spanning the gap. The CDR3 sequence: CASSFLSSMNTEAFF. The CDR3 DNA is TGTGCCAGCAGCTTTTTAAGCAGCATGAACACTGAAGCTTTCTTT.

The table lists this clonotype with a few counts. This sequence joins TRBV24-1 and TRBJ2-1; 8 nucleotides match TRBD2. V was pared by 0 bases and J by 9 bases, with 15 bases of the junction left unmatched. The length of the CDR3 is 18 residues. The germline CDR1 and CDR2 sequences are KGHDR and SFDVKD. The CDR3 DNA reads TGTGCCACCAGTGATTTGAAGTCTACTAGCGGAAGCTTTGGTGAGCAGTTCTTC. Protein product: CATSDLKSTSGSFGEQFF.

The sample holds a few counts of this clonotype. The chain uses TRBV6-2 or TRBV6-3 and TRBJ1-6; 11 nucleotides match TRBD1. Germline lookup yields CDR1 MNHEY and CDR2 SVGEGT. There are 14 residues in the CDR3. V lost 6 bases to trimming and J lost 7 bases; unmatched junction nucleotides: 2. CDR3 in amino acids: CASRDRGRNSPLHF. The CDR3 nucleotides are TGTGCCAGCAGGGACAGGGGGCGGAATTCACCCCTCCACTTT.

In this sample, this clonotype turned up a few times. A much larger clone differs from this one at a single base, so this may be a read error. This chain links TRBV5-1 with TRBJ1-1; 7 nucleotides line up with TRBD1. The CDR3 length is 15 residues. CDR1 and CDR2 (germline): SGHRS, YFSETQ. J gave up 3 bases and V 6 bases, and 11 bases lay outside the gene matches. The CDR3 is CASNLRGCLDTEAFF. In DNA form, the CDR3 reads TGCGCCAGCAACCTCAGGGGGTGCCTCGACACTGAAGCTTTCTTT.

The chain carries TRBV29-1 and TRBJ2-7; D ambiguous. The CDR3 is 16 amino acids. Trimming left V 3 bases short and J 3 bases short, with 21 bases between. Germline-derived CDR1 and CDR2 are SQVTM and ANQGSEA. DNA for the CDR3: TGCAGCGTTGAGCTGGTTGGTGGTTCCCTCGGCTACGAGCAGTACTTC. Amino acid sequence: CSVELVGGSLGYEQYF.

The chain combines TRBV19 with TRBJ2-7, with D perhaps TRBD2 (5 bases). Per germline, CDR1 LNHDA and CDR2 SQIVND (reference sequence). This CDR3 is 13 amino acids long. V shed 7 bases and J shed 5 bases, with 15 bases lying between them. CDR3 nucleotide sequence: TGTGCCAGTAAGGACGGGCCCGGGGACGAGCAGTACTTC. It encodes CASKDGPGDEQYF.

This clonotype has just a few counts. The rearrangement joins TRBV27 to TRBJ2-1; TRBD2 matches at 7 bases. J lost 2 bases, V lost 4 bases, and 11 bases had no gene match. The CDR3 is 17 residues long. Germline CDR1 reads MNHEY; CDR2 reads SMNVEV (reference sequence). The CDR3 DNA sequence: TGTGCCAGCAGTTACCCTACGGGGGGTGGGCCCTACAATGAGCAGTTCTTC. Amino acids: CASSYPTGGGPYNEQFF.

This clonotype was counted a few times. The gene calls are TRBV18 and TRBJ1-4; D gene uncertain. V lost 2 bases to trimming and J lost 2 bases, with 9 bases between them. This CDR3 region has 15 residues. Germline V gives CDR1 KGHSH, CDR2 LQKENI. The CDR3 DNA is TGTGCCAGCTCACCAAACAGCGCTACTAATGAAAAACTGTTTTTT. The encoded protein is CASSPNSATNEKLFF.

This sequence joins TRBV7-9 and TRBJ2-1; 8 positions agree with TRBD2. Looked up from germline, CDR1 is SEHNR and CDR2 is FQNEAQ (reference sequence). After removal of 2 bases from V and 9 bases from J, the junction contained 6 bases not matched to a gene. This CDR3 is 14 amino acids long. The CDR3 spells CASSLSAGVPEQFF. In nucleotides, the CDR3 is TGTGCCAGCAGCTTATCAGCGGGAGTGCCTGAGCAGTTCTTC.

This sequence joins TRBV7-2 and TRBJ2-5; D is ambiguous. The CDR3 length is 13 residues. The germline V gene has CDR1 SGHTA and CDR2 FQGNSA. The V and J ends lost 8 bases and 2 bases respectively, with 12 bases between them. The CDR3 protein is CASRDDFQETQYF. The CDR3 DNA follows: TGTGCCAGCCGTGACGACTTTCAAGAGACCCAGTACTTC.

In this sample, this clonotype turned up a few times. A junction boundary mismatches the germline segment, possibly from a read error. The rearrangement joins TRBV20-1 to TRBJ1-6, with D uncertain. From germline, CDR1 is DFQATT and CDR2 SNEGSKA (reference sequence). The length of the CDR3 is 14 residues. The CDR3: CSARVTNGNSPPHF. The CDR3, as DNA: TGCAGTGCTAGAGTAACCAATGGGAATTCACCCCCCCACTTT.

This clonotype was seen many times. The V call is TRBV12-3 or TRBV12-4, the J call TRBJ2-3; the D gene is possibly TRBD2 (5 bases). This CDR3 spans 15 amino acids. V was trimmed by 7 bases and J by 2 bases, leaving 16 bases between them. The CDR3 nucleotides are TGTGCCAGCACCCACCCCGGACTGCCCACAGATACGCAGTATTTT. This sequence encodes CASTHPGLPTDTQYF.